This is a list of T cell receptor beta chains from one sample in a study of blood T cell repertoires in COVID-19. Sequencing used immunoSEQ multiplex PCR; TCRdb keeps in-frame clones, though not all of them. The sample shows tens of thousands of clones, over 75% of them seen only once. The sequenced material came from peripheral blood. The receptors originated from a man in his fifties or sixties with active COVID-19. Both conserved end residues are part of each CDR3. Clone size appears in some rows only: once, few, many, or a class for an expanded clone.

V gene	clone size	J gene	CDR3 protein
TRBV28	NA	TRBJ1-2	CASEGGQGAHGYTF
TRBV10-3	NA	TRBJ2-1	CAISEFREGLQVEQFF
TRBV6-2/TRBV6-3	NA	TRBJ2-4	CASSGLGLAHKNIQYF
TRBV29-1	NA	TRBJ2-5	CSVGTRLQETQYF
TRBV5-1	NA	TRBJ2-1	CASSLEPRDRSHEQFF
TRBV5-1	NA	TRBJ2-1	CASSLEPGGPFEQFF
TRBV29-1	NA	TRBJ2-4	CSVEDGTANIQYF
TRBV4-3	NA	TRBJ2-1	CASSQDTGTSGPGGYNEQFF
TRBV5-4	NA	TRBJ2-3	CASSLLGGGRTDTQYF
TRBV11-3	NA	TRBJ2-7	CASSSGRDYEQYF
TRBV27	few	TRBJ1-1	CASSLDSISMNTEAFF
TRBV7-2	NA	TRBJ1-5	CASSLQGALNQPQHF
TRBV9	NA	TRBJ2-1	CASSGPSGSYNEQFF
TRBV6-2/TRBV6-3	NA	TRBJ1-1	CASSRQLLNTEAFF
TRBV30	NA	TRBJ2-7	CACADNYEQYF
TRBV28	NA	TRBJ2-5	CASSTTAGETQYF
TRBV24-1	once	TRBJ2-7	CATRAGVVAADSYEQYF
TRBV12-3/TRBV12-4	NA	TRBJ2-5	CASSPGGRQYF
TRBV29-1	NA	TRBJ1-2	CSAPQTGGGYGYTF
TRBV11-2	NA	TRBJ2-7	CASSSPGTGSYEQYF
TRBV7-6	NA	TRBJ1-5	CASSLETGSNQPQHF
TRBV11-1	many	TRBJ1-1	CASMTGGATEAFF
TRBV24-1	NA	TRBJ2-7	CATSDPTGKNEQYF
TRBV7-9	NA	TRBJ1-6	CASSPNSPHENSPLHF
TRBV28	few	TRBJ2-7	CASGRGGVQYF
TRBV4-3	NA	TRBJ2-1	CASSQDLRVSYNEQFF
TRBV29-1	once	TRBJ1-1	CSGMGQGTTEAFF
TRBV10-2	NA	TRBJ1-2	CASSGTGPRAPYYGYTF
TRBV3-1/TRBV3-2	NA	TRBJ1-2	CASSLGGNRGLESYGYTF
TRBV24-1	NA	TRBJ1-2	CATSDHGTGNGYTF
TRBV7-9	NA	TRBJ2-3	CASSFLAGGLDTQYF
TRBV2	NA	TRBJ1-6	CASRIRGGSPLHF
TRBV11-2	NA	TRBJ1-4	CASSPMGAAAKLFF